This T cell receptor (beta chain) was captured by sequencing in a study of blood T cells in healthy people across ages. The CDR3 consists of 15 residues. Germline trimming cut 3 bases from V and 3 bases from J; bases unmatched to any gene: 10. Germline V gene lookup returns CDR1 DFQATT and CDR2 SNEGSKA (reference sequence). Alongside a J-beta primer mix, a sample-barcoded 5' primer served in a second PCR lasting about 6 to 11 cycles. Every cDNA molecule bore a tag from a template-switch adaptor containing 12 random nucleotides. TCRdb itself ran the 5' RACE reads through MiXCR, one entry per CDR3 protein. Among under 1,000,000 distinct CDR3 sequences, around 36% were seen once, and the ten largest hold about an eighth. Study findings and constraints: A strong correlation was found between TCR beta diversity and the percentage of naive T cells. Fewer expanded clones and more diversity marked long-lived versus aged donors. It was not possible, with unsorted PBMCs, to conclusively compare naive and antigen-experienced cells.

For this clonotype: What it binds is unknown.

The chain is built from TRBV20-1 and TRBJ1-1; 7 bases agree with TRBD1. The clonotype was recovered from a man aged 18 to 29 in good health. Sequenced sample: blood. The CDR3 spells CSASWTGQPDTEAFF. The CDR3 DNA is TGCAGTGCTAGTTGGACAGGCCAACCTGACACTGAAGCTTTCTTT.